These T cell receptor beta chains were read from a single sample in a study of CD8 T cells in ankylosing spondylitis. In TCRdb, the 5' RACE reads were re-called with MiXCR into one record per CDR3 protein. The sample has 800,000 to 900,000 distinct CDR3 sequences; about 10% are singletons. The sample comprised blood, either unsorted or a sorted T cell fraction (not recorded which). The receptors here all came from a male donor with ankylosing spondylitis. Both conserved end residues are part of each CDR3. D genes are given only for firm matches. Size values are once, few and many counts, or a class for expanded clones, and some rows have none.

size,D,J,V,CDR3,DNA
-,-,TRBJ1-2,TRBV24-1,CATSSPQATYGYTF,TGTGCCACCAGTAGCCCTCAGGCGACCTATGGCTACACCTTC
-,-,TRBJ2-1,TRBV15,CATSTYGIYNEQFF,TGTGCCACCAGCACTTACGGGATCTACAATGAGCAGTTCTTC
-,-,TRBJ2-2,TRBV7-9,CASSLEYRELFF,TGTGCCAGCAGCTTAGAATACAGGGAGCTGTTTTTT
-,-,TRBJ1-2,TRBV15,CANSRDRKGNYGYTF,TGTGCCAACAGCAGAGATCGGAAAGGGAACTATGGCTACACCTTC
few,-,TRBJ1-2,TRBV5-1,CASSFPERDYGYTF,TGCGCCAGCAGCTTTCCGGAGAGAGACTATGGCTACACCTTC
few,-,TRBJ2-1,TRBV20-1,CSGKSLSSYNEQFF,TGCAGTGGCAAATCTCTTAGCTCCTACAATGAGCAGTTCTTC
-,-,TRBJ2-3,TRBV6-2/TRBV6-3,CASRIRSDTQYF,TGTGCCAGCAGGATCAGGTCAGATACGCAGTATTTT
many,-,TRBJ2-3,TRBV7-2,CASSFRQATDTQYF,TGTGCCAGCAGCTTCCGACAGGCCACAGATACGCAGTATTTT
few,-,TRBJ2-7,TRBV12-3/TRBV12-4,CASSPPRQGGEQYF,TGTGCCAGCAGTCCACCTAGACAGGGAGGCGAGCAGTACTTC
-,-,TRBJ1-5,TRBV4-3,CASSQEGWANQPQHF,TGCGCCAGCAGCCAAGAAGGGTGGGCCAATCAGCCCCAGCATTTT
few,-,TRBJ2-2,TRBV4-3,CASSQDTGYGAGELFF,TGCGCCAGCAGCCAAGATACCGGGTACGGTGCCGGGGAGCTGTTTTTT
many,TRBD2,TRBJ2-7,TRBV6-5,CASSYSNLAGEYEQYF,TGTGCCAGCAGTTACTCGAACCTAGCGGGAGAATACGAGCAGTACTTC
few,-,TRBJ2-6,TRBV6-1,CASRESSGANVLTF,TGTGCCAGCAGGGAGAGCTCTGGGGCCAACGTCCTGACTTTC
few,-,TRBJ2-7,TRBV4-3,CASSQDRGLPRRYF,TGCGCCAGCAGCCAAGACCGCGGGCTCCCTCGTAGGTACTTC